The 25 T cell receptor beta chains listed next were all sequenced from one sample in a study of control samples from healthy donors and cancer patients. The protocol was immunoSEQ multiplex PCR, while the TCRdb copy is restricted to in-frame clones and leaves out a portion. The top ten hold approximately 1.8% of the sample, which has some 210,000 clones, around 93% seen once. The material sequenced was blood. These receptors all stem from a man under 40 in good health.

The count of this clone is one. V and J are TRBV6-5 and TRBJ2-7; 8 nucleotides line up with TRBD1. J gave up 9 bases and V 4 bases, and 8 bases lay outside the gene matches. Germline CDR1 and CDR2: MNHEY and SVGAGI. The CDR3 loop spans 13 amino acids. The CDR3 bases are TGTGCCAGCAGTTCTGGACAGGGCCCTTGGCAGTACTTC. Translated: CASSSGQGPWQYF.

The V call is TRBV5-1, the J call TRBJ1-3; no definite D call. The CDR3 runs 13 residues. With 2 bases removed from V and 4 bases from J, the gap between germline ends came to 7 bases. The germline gives CDR1 SGHRS, CDR2 YFSETQ. CDR3 DNA sequence: TGCGCCAGCAGCTTCGGCAACGGAAACACCATATATTTT. As protein: CASSFGNGNTIYF.

This clone was counted between two and nine times. The chain links TRBV2 to TRBJ2-7, with D possibly TRBD2 on 5 matching bases. The CDR3 runs to 15 residues. V dropped 0 bases and J dropped 7 bases, with 16 bases sitting between them. Germline V gives CDR1 SNHLY, CDR2 FYNNEI. The DNA for the CDR3 is TGTGCCAGCAGTGAAGCGCTTCCCAAACCGGGGGAGCAGTACTTC. It translates to CASSEALPKPGEQYF.

This chain links TRBV5-6 with TRBJ2-3, with 7 bases lining up with TRBD1. The germline CDR1 and CDR2 sequences are SGHDT and YYEEEE. CDR3 size: 15 residues. With 5 bases clipped from V and 0 bases from J, the junction kept 6 bases outside the gene matches. CDR3 DNA sequence: TGTGCCAGCAGTTCCGGGACAGAAAGCACAGATACGCAGTATTTT. Translating it yields CASSSGTESTDTQYF.

V usage is TRBV7-9 and J usage is TRBJ1-5; TRBD1 aligns across 7 bases. CDR1 SEHNR and CDR2 FQNEAQ come from the germline V gene (reference sequence). The CDR3 runs to 17 residues. Unmatched junction bases numbered 8, after V lost 2 bases and J lost 1 base. As DNA, the CDR3 is TGTGCCAGCAGCTTAAGTGAGGGGGCATCAAGCAATCAGCCCCAGCATTTT. This encodes CASSLSEGASSNQPQHF. Based on the CDR3 plus reference TRBV7-9 and TRBJ1-5, the full variable domain is DTGVSQNPRHKITKRGQNVTFRCDPISEHNRLYWYRQTLGQGPEFLTYFQNEAQLEKSRLLSDRFSAERPKGSFSTLEIQRTEQGDSAMYLCASSLSEGASSNQPQHFGDGTRLSIL.

The CDR3 is CASSQDQGYTEAFF. The CDR3 DNA sequence: TGCGCCAGCAGCCAAGATCAGGGCTACACTGAAGCTTTCTTT. This chain links TRBV4-1 with TRBJ1-1, with D possibly matching TRBD1 (5 bases). Germline CDR1 MGHRA, CDR2 YSYEKL. Trimming removed 0 bases at V and 3 bases at J, with 8 bases between. This CDR3 is 14 amino acids long.

Only one count was recorded for this clone. This chain connects TRBV18 to TRBJ2-1; maybe TRBD2 (6 bases). Germline V gene sequence: CDR1 KGHSH, CDR2 LQKENI. The CDR3 sequence is 12 residues long. Trimming cost V 2 bases and J 10 bases, with 9 bases left between them. The CDR3: CASSPFTSEQFF. In DNA form, the CDR3 reads TGTGCCAGCTCACCATTTACTAGCGAGCAGTTCTTC.

The CDR3 protein is CASKTGPANYGYTF. CDR3 in DNA: TGTGCCAGCAAGACAGGACCAGCTAACTATGGCTACACCTTC. The V and J genes are TRBV6-5 and TRBJ1-2, with D possibly being TRBD1 (6 bases). This CDR3 has 14 amino acids. V was cut by 7 bases and J by 0 bases, with 12 bases left in between. Germline values: CDR1 MNHEY, CDR2 SVGAGI.

The gene calls are TRBV6-5 and TRBJ2-3; D remains unclear. Trimming left V 5 bases short and J 1 base short, with 10 bases between. Germline values: CDR1 MNHEY, CDR2 SVGAGI. The CDR3 contains 14 residues. The CDR3 DNA sequence: TGTGCCAGCAGTCTCAGTGGACGCACAGATACGCAGTATTTT. The encoded protein is CASSLSGRTDTQYF.

J is TRBJ1-5 and V is TRBV27; 7 bases fit TRBD1. The CDR3 has 14 residues. The J segment lost 6 bases and the V segment lost 4 bases, leaving 6 bases of the junction unmatched. Looked up from germline, CDR1 is MNHEY and CDR2 is SMNVEV (reference sequence). Here the CDR3 DNA reads TGTGCCAGCAGTTATACAGGGGAAACTCAGCCCCAGCATTTT. It codes for CASSYTGETQPQHF.

This clone came up many times. The genes are TRBV6-4 and TRBJ2-3; D is possibly TRBD2 (5 bases). CDR1 and CDR2 (germline): MRHNA, SNTAGT. There are 14 residues in the CDR3. The V end was cut by 8 bases, the J end by 4 bases, with 16 bases between. The CDR3 reads CASAASAGADTQYF. The CDR3 DNA is TGTGCCAGCGCAGCCAGCGCGGGCGCAGATACGCAGTATTTT.

The chain employs TRBV5-5 and TRBJ1-1; 7 bases agree with TRBD1. Germline CDR1 reads SGHKS; CDR2 reads YYEKEE (reference sequence). The J segment lost 4 bases and the V segment lost 4 bases, leaving 7 bases of the junction unmatched. This CDR3 is built from 14 residues. The CDR3 DNA is TGTGCCAGCAGCCTAGGACAGGCCCCCACTGAAGCTTTCTTT. Protein sequence: CASSLGQAPTEAFF.

The V gene is TRBV10-1, the J gene TRBJ1-2; D is uncertain. The V end lost 8 bases, the J end lost 9 bases, and 7 bases lay between the germline ends. Looked up from germline, CDR1 is WNHNN and CDR2 is SYGVQD (reference sequence). The CDR3 is 9 amino acids. The CDR3 protein is CASSRCYTF. The DNA for the CDR3 is TGCGCCAGCTCTAGATGCTACACCTTC.

The rearrangement uses TRBV5-1 and TRBJ1-1; 8 positions agree with TRBD1. The ends lost 5 bases at V and 4 bases at J; junction bases unmatched: 7. From germline, CDR1 is SGHRS and CDR2 YFSETQ. CDR3 length: 14 residues. The CDR3 region is CASRLDRGSTEAFF. DNA for the CDR3: TGCGCCAGCAGATTAGACAGGGGAAGCACTGAAGCTTTCTTT.

The chain links TRBV2 to TRBJ1-5; 7 nucleotides agree with TRBD1. The V and J ends lost 6 bases and 0 bases, in that order; junction bases with no gene match: 5. The CDR3 extends over 15 amino acids. The germline CDR1 and CDR2 sequences are SNHLY and FYNNEI. The CDR3 DNA follows: TGTGCCAGCAGCTGGACAGGAGCTAGCAATCAGCCCCAGCATTTT. Encoded protein: CASSWTGASNQPQHF. Looking up the rest from reference TRBV2 and TRBJ1-5 gives the full variable domain: EPEVTQTPSHQVTQMGQEVILRCVPISNHLYFYWYRQILGQKVEFLVSFYNNEISEKSEIFDDQFSVERPDGSNFTLKIRSTKLEDSAMYFCASSWTGASNQPQHFGDGTRLSIL.

The rearrangement joins TRBV18 to TRBJ1-2; unclear D gene. The CDR3 runs to 14 residues. Deletions cut 5 bases from V and 6 bases from J, with 16 bases between. Germline lookup yields CDR1 KGHSH and CDR2 LQKENI. The CDR3 is CASSSGPRTNGYTF. CDR3 bases: TGTGCCAGCTCATCGGGCCCACGTACTAATGGCTACACCTTC.

The chain recombines TRBV30 with TRBJ1-1, with D possibly matching TRBD1 (5 bases). Germline CDR1 is GTSNPN and CDR2 is SVGIG (reference sequence). This CDR3 is 11 amino acids long. The germline V and J ends were trimmed by 4 bases and 5 bases, with 8 bases remaining between them. The CDR3 DNA sequence: TGTGCCTGGAAACAGGTTACTGAAGCTTTCTTT. Translating gives CAWKQVTEAFF. Full variable domain (remainder filled in from reference TRBV30 and TRBJ1-1): SQTIHQWPATLVQPVGSPLSLECTVEGTSNPNLYWYRQAAGRGLQLLFYSVGIGQISSEVPQNLSASRPQDRQFILSSKKLLLSDSGFYLCAWKQVTEAFFGQGTRLTVV.

The V call is TRBV27, the J call TRBJ1-2, with 7 nucleotides matching TRBD1. V lost 3 bases to trimming and J lost 6 bases; unmatched junction nucleotides: 4. The CDR3 spans 13 residues. Germline assignment: CDR1 MNHEY and CDR2 SMNVEV (reference sequence). This CDR3 reads CASSFDRVNGYTF. The CDR3, as DNA: TGTGCCAGCAGTTTCGACAGGGTTAATGGCTACACCTTC.

V and J are TRBV2 and TRBJ2-3, with 7 bases identical to TRBD1. Germline CDR1 reads SNHLY; CDR2 reads FYNNEI. Unmatched junction bases numbered 5, after V lost 5 bases and J lost 0 bases. This CDR3 spans 15 amino acids. CDR3 amino acids: CASSPGTASTDTQYF. The CDR3 nucleotides are TGTGCCAGCAGTCCCGGGACAGCGAGCACAGATACGCAGTATTTT.

The chain carries TRBV10-3 and TRBJ1-3, with D unresolved. The CDR3 totals 13 residues. Trimming took off 4 bases at V and 0 bases at J, with 4 bases between the two ends. The V gene's germline CDR1 is ENHRY and CDR2 SYGVKD. The CDR3 nucleotides read TGTGCCATCAGTGTTACCTCTGGAAACACCATATATTTT. Its translation: CAISVTSGNTIYF.

This clone was recorded only once. V gene TRBV25-1 combines with J gene TRBJ2-1; TRBD2 agrees at 9 bases. The CDR3 covers 14 residues. Trimming removed 0 bases from V and 13 bases from J; junction bases left unmatched: 7. Germline V gives CDR1 MGHDK, CDR2 SYGVNS. CDR3 residues: CASSEYDSGGSQFF. CDR3 in DNA: TGTGCCAGCAGTGAATACGATAGCGGGGGTTCTCAGTTCTTC.

The rearrangement links TRBV30 to TRBJ1-6, with 7 bases that match TRBD1. CDR3 length: 14 residues. The V gene's germline CDR1 is GTSNPN and CDR2 SVGIG (reference sequence). Trimming at V came to 4 bases and at J to 9 bases, leaving 9 bases not matched to a gene. CDR3 in DNA: TGTGCCTGGAATAGTGGGCAGGGGGGTTCACCCCTCCACTTT. Its translation is CAWNSGQGGSPLHF.

The rearrangement uses TRBV5-1 and TRBJ2-7; 10 nucleotides align to TRBD1. The CDR3 has 15 residues. V lost 4 bases and J lost 2; bases outside the gene matches: 6. The germline V gene encodes CDR1 SGHRS and CDR2 YFSETQ. CDR3 coding DNA: TGCGCCAGCAGCCGGCCCGGGACAGGGGCCTACGAGCAGTACTTC. Protein product: CASSRPGTGAYEQYF. Full variable domain (rest looked up from reference TRBV5-1 and TRBJ2-7): KAGVTQTPRYLIKTRGQQVTLSCSPISGHRSVSWYQQTPGQGLQFLFEYFSETQRNKGNFPGRFSGRQFSNSRSEMNVSTLELGDSALYLCASSRPGTGAYEQYFGPGTRLTVT.

The chain employs TRBV24-1 and TRBJ2-3, with D possibly TRBD1 on 5 matching bases. The CDR3 extends over 19 amino acids. From germline, CDR1 is KGHDR and CDR2 SFDVKD. Trimming removed 3 bases from V and 0 bases from J, with 21 bases in between. This chain's CDR3 is CATSDSPQWGVPSTDTQYF. The CDR3 DNA reads as TGTGCCACCAGTGATAGTCCCCAGTGGGGCGTTCCTAGCACAGATACGCAGTATTTT.

The chain is built from TRBV10-1 and TRBJ2-7; TRBD1 or TRBD2 may be the D gene (6 bases each). Trimming cost V 3 bases and J 4 bases, with 13 bases left between them. Germline values: CDR1 WNHNN, CDR2 SYGVQD (reference sequence). The CDR3 runs to 14 residues. CDR3 sequence reads: CASSDGGGHYEQYF. CDR3 coding DNA: TGCGCCAGCAGTGATGGAGGGGGGCATTACGAGCAGTACTTC.